This is a list of T cell receptor beta chains from one sample in a study of human T cells and chemical hapten exposure. One entry per CDR3 protein, called by TCRdb with MiXCR from the RACE reads. The repertoire holds fewer than 55,000 distinct CDR3 sequences, with approximately 9.9% as singletons. The sequences come from whole blood, collected in connection with sensitization to the hapten diphenylcyclopropenone (DPC). These receptors originate from a woman in her 40s with alopecia areata. Some clones in this sample may be carry-over from other donors' samples. CDR3s include the opening cysteine and the closing phenylalanine or tryptophan. A D gene is named only where the DNA matches it firmly. Clone size is given for some rows only: seen once, a few or many times, or a class if the clone is expanded.

CDR3nt: TGTGCCAGCAGTTTATCTCCTGAGCAGTTCTTC
CDR3aa: CASSLSPEQFF
d_gene: NA
j_gene: TRBJ2-1
v_gene: TRBV12-3/TRBV12-4
abundance: NA

CDR3nt: TGCGCCAGCAGCCAAGACCCCCCGGGGACAGGGATCACTGAAGCTTTCTTT
CDR3aa: CASSQDPPGTGITEAFF
d_gene: TRBD1
j_gene: TRBJ1-1
v_gene: TRBV4-3
abundance: once

CDR3nt: TGTGCCTGGAGTGCCGGGGACGTAGGGCAGCAGTACTTC
CDR3aa: CAWSAGDVGQQYF
d_gene: NA
j_gene: TRBJ2-7
v_gene: TRBV30
abundance: few

CDR3nt: TGTGCCAGCAGCTCCCGAGTGGAGGGGTACTATGGCTACACCTTC
CDR3aa: CASSSRVEGYYGYTF
d_gene: NA
j_gene: TRBJ1-2
v_gene: TRBV5-4
abundance: NA

CDR3nt: TGTGCCAGCAGTGGAGGACAGGGTTTCTACGAGCAGTACTTC
CDR3aa: CASSGGQGFYEQYF
d_gene: TRBD1
j_gene: TRBJ2-7
v_gene: TRBV6-1
abundance: NA

CDR3nt: TGCAGTGCAAGTCGACAGACGGCAGATACGCAGTATTTT
CDR3aa: CSASRQTADTQYF
d_gene: NA
j_gene: TRBJ2-3
v_gene: TRBV20-1
abundance: many

CDR3nt: TGCGCCAGCAGCCCAGCGGGGGCGCCTCTCGGAGGCGATGAGCAGTTCTTC
CDR3aa: CASSPAGAPLGGDEQFF
d_gene: TRBD2
j_gene: TRBJ2-1
v_gene: TRBV5-1
abundance: few

CDR3nt: TGTGCCAGCAGCCAATCGACGGGGACTAGCACAGATACGCAGTATTTT
CDR3aa: CASSQSTGTSTDTQYF
d_gene: NA
j_gene: TRBJ2-3
v_gene: TRBV4-2
abundance: NA

CDR3nt: TGCGCCAGCGCCGGGGGGGGCTTTCAGTTCTTC
CDR3aa: CASAGGGFQFF
d_gene: TRBD2
j_gene: TRBJ2-1
v_gene: TRBV4-3
abundance: few

CDR3nt: TGTGCCAGCAGTGACTCCGCGGGGGATTCGGATGAGCAGTTCTTC
CDR3aa: CASSDSAGDSDEQFF
d_gene: TRBD2
j_gene: TRBJ2-1
v_gene: TRBV6-4
abundance: many

CDR3nt: TGCAGTGCTAGTGACAGGAAGTACGGGCGCAATCAGCCCCAGCATTTT
CDR3aa: CSASDRKYGRNQPQHF
d_gene: NA
j_gene: TRBJ1-5
v_gene: TRBV20-1
abundance: many

CDR3nt: TGTGCCAGCAGTTACACGGGACTAGTGGACGAGCAGTACTTC
CDR3aa: CASSYTGLVDEQYF
d_gene: TRBD2
j_gene: TRBJ2-7
v_gene: TRBV6-2/TRBV6-3
abundance: many